This T cell receptor beta chain was captured by sequencing in a study of T cell responses to AZD1222 COVID-19 vaccine. Overall study findings and caveats: Two AZD1222 administrations were followed by greater Spike-specific TCR breadth and depth. Clonal diversity was possibly underestimated, and the donors were mostly white British, with more females. Spike regions recognized by vaccine-associated CD4 TCRs spanned the protein, led by 160-218 and 743-854. No repertoire was sampled before or during the peak T cell response, only after it.

Remarks on this clone: Antigen: not known.

This CDR3 has 16 amino acids. Germline CDR1 is SGHNT and CDR2 is YENEEA. J lost 3 bases, V lost 1 base, and 6 bases had no gene match. Sequencing used immunoSEQ multiplex PCR; TCRdb keeps in-frame clones, though not all of them. The data contain around 140,000 clones, almost 95% of them singletons. This TCR came from an adult who received the AZD1222 COVID-19 vaccine. The V call is TRBV11-3, the J call TRBJ2-3; 8 bases agree with TRBD2. Sample: peripheral blood, taken 28 days after the second AZD1222 dose. The CDR3 region is CASSLGSGGPTDTQYF. The CDR3 region has the DNA TGTGCCAGCAGCTTAGGATCGGGAGGGCCTACAGATACGCAGTATTTT.